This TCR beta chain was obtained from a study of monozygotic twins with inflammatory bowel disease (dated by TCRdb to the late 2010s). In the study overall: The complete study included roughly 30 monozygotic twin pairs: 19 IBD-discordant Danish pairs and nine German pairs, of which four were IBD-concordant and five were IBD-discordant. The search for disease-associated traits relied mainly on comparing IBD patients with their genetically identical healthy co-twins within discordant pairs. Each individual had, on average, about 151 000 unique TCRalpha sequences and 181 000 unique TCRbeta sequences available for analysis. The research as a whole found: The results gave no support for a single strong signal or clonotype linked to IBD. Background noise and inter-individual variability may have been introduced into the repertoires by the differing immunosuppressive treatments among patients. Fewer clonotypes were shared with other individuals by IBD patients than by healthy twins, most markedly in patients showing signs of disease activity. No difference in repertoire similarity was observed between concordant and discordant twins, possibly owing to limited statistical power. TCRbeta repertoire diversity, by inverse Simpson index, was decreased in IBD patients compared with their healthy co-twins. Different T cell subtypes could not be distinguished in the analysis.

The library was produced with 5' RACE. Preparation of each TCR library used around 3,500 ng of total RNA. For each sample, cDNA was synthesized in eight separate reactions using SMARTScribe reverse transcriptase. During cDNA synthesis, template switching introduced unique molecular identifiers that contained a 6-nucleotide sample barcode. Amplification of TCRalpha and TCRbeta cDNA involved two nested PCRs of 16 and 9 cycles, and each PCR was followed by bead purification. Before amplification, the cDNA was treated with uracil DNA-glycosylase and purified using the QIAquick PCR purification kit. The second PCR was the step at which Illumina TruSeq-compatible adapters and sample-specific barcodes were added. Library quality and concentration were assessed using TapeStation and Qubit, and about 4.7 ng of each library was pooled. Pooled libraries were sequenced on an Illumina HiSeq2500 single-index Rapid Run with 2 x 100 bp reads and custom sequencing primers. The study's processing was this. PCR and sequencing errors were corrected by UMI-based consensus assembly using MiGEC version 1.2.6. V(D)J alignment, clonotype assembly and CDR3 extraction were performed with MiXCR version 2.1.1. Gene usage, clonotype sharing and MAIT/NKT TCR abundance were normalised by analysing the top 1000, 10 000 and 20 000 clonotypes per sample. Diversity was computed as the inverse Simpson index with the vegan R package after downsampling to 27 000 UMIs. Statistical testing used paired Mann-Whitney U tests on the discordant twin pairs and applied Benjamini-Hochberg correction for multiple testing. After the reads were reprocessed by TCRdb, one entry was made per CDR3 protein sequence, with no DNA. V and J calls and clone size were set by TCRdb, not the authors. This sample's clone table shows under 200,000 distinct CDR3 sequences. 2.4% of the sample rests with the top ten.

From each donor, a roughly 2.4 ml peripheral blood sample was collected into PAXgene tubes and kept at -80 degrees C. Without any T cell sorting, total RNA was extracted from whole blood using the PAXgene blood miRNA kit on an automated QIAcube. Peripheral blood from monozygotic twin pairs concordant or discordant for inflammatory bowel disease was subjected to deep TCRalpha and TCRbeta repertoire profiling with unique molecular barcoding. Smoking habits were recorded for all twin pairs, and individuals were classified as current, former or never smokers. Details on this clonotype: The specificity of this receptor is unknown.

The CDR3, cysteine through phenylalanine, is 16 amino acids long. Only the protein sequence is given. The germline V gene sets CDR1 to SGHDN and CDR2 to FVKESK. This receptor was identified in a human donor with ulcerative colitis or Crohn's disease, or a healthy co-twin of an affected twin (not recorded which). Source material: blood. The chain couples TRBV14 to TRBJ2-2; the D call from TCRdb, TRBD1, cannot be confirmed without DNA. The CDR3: CASSHEGASNTGELFF.